This TCR beta chain was sequenced during a study of cytomegalovirus exposure and HLA in healthy donors. Whole-study findings and limits: About 87% or about 30% of the time was how often most TCR beta V segments were productive, according to an earlier analysis. Sequencing likely produced, as an artifact, a cluster of highly shared sequence variants. The authors later linked a missense DCLRE1C variant to TCR beta V- and J-gene trimming.

As for this clone: Its specificity is unknown.

PCR amplification relied on 60 Vbeta primers (plus 13 Jbeta primers). Profiled with immunoSEQ multiplex PCR; TCRdb holds only in-frame clones, not every one. This sample carries about 120,000 clones, approximately 80% of them seen once, and the ten largest clones take roughly 2.5%. Sequencing was done on a sample of PBMCs. The TCR comes from a woman aged 18-35 years in good health and CMV-seronegative.

CDR3 sequence reads: CASSVGTAYSGDTQYF. The CDR3 region has the DNA TGTGCCAGCAGCGTAGGAACGGCATATTCGGGAGATACGCAGTATTTT. The rearrangement links TRBV9 to TRBJ2-3, with D unresolved. Germline CDR1 reads SGDLS; CDR2 reads YYNGEE. The CDR3 spans 16 residues. V lost 0 bases to trimming and J lost 5 bases, with 16 bases between them.